This T cell receptor (beta chain) was captured by sequencing in a study of shared clonotypes between healthy human individuals. Study in general: The composition of the donors was a couple of women and three men aged 18 to 49. Each donor's CD4 naive and CD4 memory cells filled three plates apiece, CD8 naive two, and CD8 memory one. General study points: Across a handful of donors, naive CD4 shared 5% to 6%, naive CD8 around 3.8%, memory CD4 roughly 2.4%, memory CD8 approximately 0.4%.

Germline loops: CDR1 LGHNA, CDR2 YNFKEQ. Between the trimmed V and J ends, which lost 0 bases and 11 bases, there was a span of 14 bases. The CDR3 sequence is 13 residues long. Here immunoSEQ multiplex PCR was the method, and the copy in TCRdb shows in-frame clones only, minus some. Of roughly 600,000 clones listed, 95% to 98% are singletons. A remark on this clone: Its antigen is currently unknown.

The naive CD8 subset, CD45RO-negative cells positively selected for CCR7, excluded terminally differentiated effector memory CD45RA+ cells. The study drew its donors from healthy HIV-negative adults without recent acute infections or vaccinations. The sequencing input was naive CD8+ T cells sorted from blood. This clonotype originated in a man aged 25-40 years in good health. This chain links TRBV4-2 with TRBJ2-7; D is undetermined. CDR3 sequence reads: CASSQDPLEVEYF. CDR3 nucleotide sequence: TGTGCCAGCAGCCAAGACCCTCTAGAGGTGGAGTACTTC.